This T cell receptor (beta chain) was captured in a study of blood T cell repertoires in COVID-19. Study-wide context: COVID-19 samples from acute and convalescent phases originated in the United States, Italy and Spain. PBMCs, B-cell-depleted T cells, or T cells provided the cDNA or gDNA that made up the material.

Original data processing: Amplification with reference gene primers provided the estimates of nucleated cell counts. Sequencing was performed with immunoSEQ multiplex PCR; in TCRdb, only in-frame clones are kept and a portion is missing. V, J and clone size were drawn from that table, and D and trimming were deduced from the DNA. The sample yields 70,000 to 90,000 clones, about 85% seen once. This receptor was identified in a man aged 55 to 70 with acute or convalescent COVID-19. Sequenced: peripheral blood.

CDR3 sequence: CASSLVWQGDNQPQHF. In nucleotides, the CDR3 is TGTGCCAGCAGCTTAGTGTGGCAGGGTGACAATCAGCCCCAGCATTTT. The rearrangement joins TRBV7-2 to TRBJ1-5; D might be TRBD1 (5 bases). The CDR3 loop spans 16 amino acids. V was trimmed by 1 base and J by 3 bases, leaving 13 bases between them. Germline V gene sequence: CDR1 SGHTA, CDR2 FQGNSA.